Below, one T cell receptor beta chain is given with its context. The antigen is not known. Using its own MiXCR run on the 5' RACE reads, TCRdb lists one record per CDR3 protein. In the table there are 150,000 or so distinct CDR3 sequences, less than 25% of which are singletons. The data were taken from a study of T-cell memory formation after mild COVID-19. Notes on the study in general: Several responding clones turned up in pre-infection memory, indicating that cross-reactive memory may have taken part.

Between the trimmed V and J ends, which lost 4 bases and 5 bases, there was a span of 12 bases. The CDR3 has 14 amino acids. The V gene's germline CDR1 is SGHVS and CDR2 FNYEAQ. The rearrangement joins TRBV7-6 to TRBJ1-5; D is ambiguous. The receptor was derived from an adult woman who had mild COVID-19 (a few samples of this study predate the infection). Cell type and time point are not known. Sequences were obtained from PBMCs or a T cell subset sorted from them (not recorded which). CDR3 sequence reads: CASSWAAGDQPQHF. CDR3 DNA sequence: TGTGCCAGCAGCTGGGCCGCGGGAGATCAGCCCCAGCATTTT. Filled out from reference TRBV7-6 and TRBJ1-5, the complete variable domain reads GAGVSQSPRYKVTKRGQDVALRCDPISGHVSLYWYRQALGQGPEFLTYFNYEAQQDKSGLPNDRFSAERPEGSISTLTIQRTEQRDSAMYRCASSWAAGDQPQHFGDGTRLSIL.